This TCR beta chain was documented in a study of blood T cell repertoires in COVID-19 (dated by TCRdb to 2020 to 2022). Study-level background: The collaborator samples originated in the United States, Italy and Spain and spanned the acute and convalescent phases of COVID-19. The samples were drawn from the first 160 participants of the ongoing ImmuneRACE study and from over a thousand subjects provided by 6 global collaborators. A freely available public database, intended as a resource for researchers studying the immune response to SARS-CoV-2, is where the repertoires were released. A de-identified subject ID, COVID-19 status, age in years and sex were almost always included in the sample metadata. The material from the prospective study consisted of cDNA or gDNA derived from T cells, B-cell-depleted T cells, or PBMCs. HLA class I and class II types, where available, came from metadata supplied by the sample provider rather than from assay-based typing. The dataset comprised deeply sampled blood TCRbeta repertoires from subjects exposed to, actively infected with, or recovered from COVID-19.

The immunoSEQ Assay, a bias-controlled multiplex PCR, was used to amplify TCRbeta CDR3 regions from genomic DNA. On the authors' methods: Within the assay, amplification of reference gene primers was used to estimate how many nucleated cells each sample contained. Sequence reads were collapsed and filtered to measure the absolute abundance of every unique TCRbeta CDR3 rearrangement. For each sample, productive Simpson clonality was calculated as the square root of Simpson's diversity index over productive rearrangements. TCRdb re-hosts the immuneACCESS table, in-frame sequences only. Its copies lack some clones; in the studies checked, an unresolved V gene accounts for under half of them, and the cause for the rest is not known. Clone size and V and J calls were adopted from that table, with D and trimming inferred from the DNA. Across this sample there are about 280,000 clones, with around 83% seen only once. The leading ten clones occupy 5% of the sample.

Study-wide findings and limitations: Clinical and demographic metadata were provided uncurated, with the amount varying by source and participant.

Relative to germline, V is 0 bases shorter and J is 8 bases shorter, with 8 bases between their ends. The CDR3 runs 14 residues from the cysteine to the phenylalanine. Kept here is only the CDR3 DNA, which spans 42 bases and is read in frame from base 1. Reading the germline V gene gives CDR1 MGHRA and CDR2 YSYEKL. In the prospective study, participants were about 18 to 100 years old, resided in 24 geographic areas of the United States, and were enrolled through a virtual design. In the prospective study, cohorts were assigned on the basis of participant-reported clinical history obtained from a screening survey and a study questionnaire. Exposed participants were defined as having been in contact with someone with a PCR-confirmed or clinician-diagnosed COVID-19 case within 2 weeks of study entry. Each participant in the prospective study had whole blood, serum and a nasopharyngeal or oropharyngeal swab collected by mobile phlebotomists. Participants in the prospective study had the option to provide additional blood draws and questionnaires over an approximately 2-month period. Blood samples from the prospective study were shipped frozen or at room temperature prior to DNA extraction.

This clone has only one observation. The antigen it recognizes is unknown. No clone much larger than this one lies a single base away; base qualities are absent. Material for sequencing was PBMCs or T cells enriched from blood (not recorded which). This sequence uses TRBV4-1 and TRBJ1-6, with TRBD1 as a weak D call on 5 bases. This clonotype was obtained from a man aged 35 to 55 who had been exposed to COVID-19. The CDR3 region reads CASSQDRGDSPLHF. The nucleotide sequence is TGCGCCAGCAGCCAAGATCGGGGGGATTCACCCCTCCACTTT.